Described below is a single T cell receptor beta chain sequence and its context. Its target is not known. The primer mix had 60 Vbeta and 13 Jbeta primers. TCRdb's table, derived via immunoSEQ multiplex PCR, lists solely in-frame clones and lacks some. This table has some 130,000 clones, more than 80% appearing once. This CDR3 has 15 residues. Germline loops: CDR1 SGHRS, CDR2 YFSETQ. This sample was included in a study of cytomegalovirus exposure and HLA in healthy donors. Regarding the study as a whole: The number of N-insertions in an Asian-associated ancestry cluster was reportedly below the roughly 660-donor mean in a later analysis. Common viral pathogens were later found to be apparently linked to several of the most significant clusters. Prior analysis indicated that the majority of TCR beta V segments exhibited productivity approximately 87% or approximately 30% of the time.

The chain combines TRBV5-1 with TRBJ2-5; 12 bases are shared with TRBD1. The end of the DNA fits TRBJ2-7 better, so the J call may be wrong. The material sequenced was PBMCs. The TCR sequence derives from a woman in her twenties or thirties in good health and CMV-seropositive. CDR3 coding DNA: TGCGCCAGCAGCCCGCCGGGACAGGGGGCGATCGAGCAGTACTTC. Translating gives CASSPPGQGAIEQYF.